These 8 T cell receptor beta chains share one sample of origin, sequenced in a study of blood T cell repertoires in COVID-19. The assay was immunoSEQ multiplex PCR, and TCRdb's table has in-frame clones only and misses some. The data show around 470,000 clones, roughly 89% seen once. Sequenced input: peripheral blood. The receptors shown here come from a man aged 18 to 30 with COVID-19, enrolled during active disease.

This chain uses TRBV10-1 with TRBJ2-1; no firm D call. Trimming pared 8 bases from V and 0 bases from J, leaving 17 bases between. From germline, CDR1 is WNHNN and CDR2 SYGVQD (reference sequence). This CDR3 is 16 amino acids long. The CDR3 DNA follows: TGCGCCAGCCTCCGATCGACTCTCAGCTCCTACAATGAGCAGTTCTTC. This gives the protein CASLRSTLSSYNEQFF.

The V and J genes are TRBV5-1 and TRBJ2-2; 10 bases match TRBD2. The CDR3 is 16 amino acids. Germline V CDR1 and CDR2: SGHRS, YFSETQ. V shed 3 bases and J 3 bases; nucleotides not matched to a gene: 5. The CDR3, as DNA: TGCGCCAGCAGCTGGAAGCGGGGGGGCGACACCGGGGAGCTGTTTTTT. Residues: CASSWKRGGDTGELFF.

V usage is TRBV25-1 and J usage is TRBJ2-7, with 8 bases that match TRBD1. With V trimmed by 11 bases and J by 2 bases, 11 bases remained unmatched. The germline gives CDR1 MGHDK, CDR2 SYGVNS. The CDR3 is made up of 14 amino acids. The CDR3 bases are TGTGCCTCGGCAGCCACGACAGGGGCCTACGAGCAGTACTTC. As protein: CASAATTGAYEQYF.

This rearrangement joins TRBV2 to TRBJ1-1, with D possibly being TRBD1 (6 bases). Trimming took 7 bases from V and 8 from J, leaving 17 bases between them. There are 13 residues in the CDR3. Per the germline V gene, CDR1 is SNHLY and CDR2 is FYNNEI. In nucleotides, the CDR3 is TGTGCCAGCAACGCCCAGGGGACGGAAGAAGCTTTCTTT. This translates into CASNAQGTEEAFF.

This sequence joins TRBV7-7 and TRBJ2-2, with D maybe TRBD2 (5 bases). Germline V CDR1 and CDR2: SSHAT, FNYEAQ (reference sequence). V dropped 5 bases and J dropped 6 bases, with 19 bases sitting between them. The CDR3 is 16 residues long. CDR3 in amino acids: CASSIDFGMRAGELFF. The CDR3 DNA sequence: TGTGCCAGCAGCATCGATTTTGGAATGAGGGCCGGGGAGCTGTTTTTT.

V is TRBV7-6 and J is TRBJ2-5; 8 bases are a match to TRBD1. V was pared by 4 bases and J by 5 bases, with 6 bases of the junction left unmatched. The CDR3 is made up of 14 amino acids. The germline V gene encodes CDR1 SGHVS and CDR2 FNYEAQ. The CDR3 bases are TGTGCCAGCAGCTCAGTCAGGGGGCGGGAGACCCAGTACTTC. Translated: CASSSVRGRETQYF. The variable domain in full, completed from reference TRBV7-6 and TRBJ2-5, reads GAGVSQSPRYKVTKRGQDVALRCDPISGHVSLYWYRQALGQGPEFLTYFNYEAQQDKSGLPNDRFSAERPEGSISTLTIQRTEQRDSAMYRCASSSVRGRETQYFGPGTRLLVL.

This clone was found once. The sample has other DNA sequences that encode this CDR3 too. The chain carries TRBV3-1 (or the pseudogene TRBV3-2) and TRBJ2-2; possibly TRBD1 for D (5 bases). The V end lost 5 bases, the J end lost 1 base, and 8 bases lay between the germline ends. Germline CDR1 LGHDT, CDR2 YNNKEL (reference sequence). This CDR3 comprises 14 residues. The CDR3 DNA sequence: TGTGCCAGCAGCAGGCAGGGGAACACCGGGGAGCTGTTTTTT. Amino acids: CASSRQGNTGELFF.

The chain has TRBV7-8 and TRBJ2-7; TRBD1 aligns across 8 bases. After removal of 5 bases from V and 2 bases from J, the junction contained 5 bases not matched to a gene. The CDR3 extends over 14 amino acids. The V gene's germline CDR1 is SGHVS and CDR2 FQNEAQ. The CDR3 region has the DNA TGTGCCAGCAGCCCCTTGACAGGGGCCTACGAGCAGTACTTC. Translated, it gives CASSPLTGAYEQYF.